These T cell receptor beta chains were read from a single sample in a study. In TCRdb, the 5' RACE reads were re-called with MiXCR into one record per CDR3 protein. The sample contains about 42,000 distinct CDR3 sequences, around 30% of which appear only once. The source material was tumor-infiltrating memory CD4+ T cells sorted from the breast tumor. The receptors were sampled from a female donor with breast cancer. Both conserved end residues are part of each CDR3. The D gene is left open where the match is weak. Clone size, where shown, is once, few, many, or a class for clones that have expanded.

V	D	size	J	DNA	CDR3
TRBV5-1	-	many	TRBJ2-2	TGCGCCAGCAGCCCCCGGGTAGCCGGGGAGCTGTTTTTT	CASSPRVAGELFF
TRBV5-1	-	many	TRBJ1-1	TGCGCCAGCAGCCCTGACGCAAGAAACACTGAAGCTTTCTTT	CASSPDARNTEAFF
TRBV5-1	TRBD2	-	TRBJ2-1	TGCGCCAGCAGCTTGGTGTCTAGCGGGAGCTATGAGCAGTTCTTC	CASSLVSSGSYEQFF
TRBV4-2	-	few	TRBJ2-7	TGTGCCAGCAGCCAACGGCAGGAAACCTACGAGCAGTACTTC	CASSQRQETYEQYF
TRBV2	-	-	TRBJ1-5	TGTGCCAGCAGTGATCCTGATCAGCCCCAGCATTTT	CASSDPDQPQHF
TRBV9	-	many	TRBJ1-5	TGTGCCAGCAGCGTAGGGGGACCTAATCAGCCCCAGCATTTT	CASSVGGPNQPQHF
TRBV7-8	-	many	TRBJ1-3	TGTGCCAGCAGCTTAGTACTGGGAGCGGGAAACACCATATATTTT	CASSLVLGAGNTIYF
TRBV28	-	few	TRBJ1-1	TGTGCCAGTTCCCTCCGGAGAATGAACACTGAAGCTTTCTTT	CASSLRRMNTEAFF
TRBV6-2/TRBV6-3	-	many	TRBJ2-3	TGTGCCAGCAGCTATCACAGCGAAGTCACAGATACGCAGTATTTT	CASSYHSEVTDTQYF
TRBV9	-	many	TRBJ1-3	TGTGCCAGCAGCCTCGCCGCGGGTTCTGGAAACACCATATATTTT	CASSLAAGSGNTIYF
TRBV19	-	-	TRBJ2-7	TGTGCCAGTAGTATTTCCCCGGTCGGCAGGGGCAAGTACGAGCAGTACTTC	CASSISPVGRGKYEQYF
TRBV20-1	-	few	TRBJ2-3	TGCAGTGCTAGGGTTCAGGGGACTAACACAGATACGCAGTATTTT	CSARVQGTNTDTQYF
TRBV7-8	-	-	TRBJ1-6	TGTGCCAGCAGCTTAGGAGGCGTCAGGGGTTCACCCCTCCACTTT	CASSLGGVRGSPLHF
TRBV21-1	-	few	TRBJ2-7	TGTGCCAGCAGTACCGGGACAGGGAACTACGAGCAGTACTTC	CASSTGTGNYEQYF
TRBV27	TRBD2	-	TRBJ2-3	TGTGCCAGCAGACGGGGAGGGTTTAATACGCAGTATTTT	CASRRGGFNTQYF
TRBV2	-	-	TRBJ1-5	TGTGCCAGCAGTGGTGGAGGGGAGCCCCAGCATTTT	CASSGGGEPQHF
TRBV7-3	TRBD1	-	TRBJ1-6	TGTGCCAGCAGCAGGGGGACAGGGGAGAATTCACCCCTCCACTTT	CASSRGTGENSPLHF
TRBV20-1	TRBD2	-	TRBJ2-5	TGCAGTGCTAGAGGACTAGCGGGGGATGAGACCCAGTACTTC	CSARGLAGDETQYF
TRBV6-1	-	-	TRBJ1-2	TGTGCCAGCAGTGAAGGGCCGACACGAAACTATGGCTACACCTTC	CASSEGPTRNYGYTF
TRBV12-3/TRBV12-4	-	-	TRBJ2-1	TGTGCCAGCAGTCCCGAGGCATACAATGAGCAGTTCTTC	CASSPEAYNEQFF
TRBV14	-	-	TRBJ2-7	TGTGCCAGCAGCCAAGAAACAGGGTACAATGAGCAGTACTTC	CASSQETGYNEQYF
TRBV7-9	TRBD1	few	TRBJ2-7	TGTGCCAGCAGCCAGGGGGCCTACGAGCAGTACTTC	CASSQGAYEQYF
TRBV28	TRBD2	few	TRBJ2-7	TGTGCCAGCAGTTTTGGGCGGGAGGAAGAGTCCTACGAGCAGTACTTC	CASSFGREEESYEQYF
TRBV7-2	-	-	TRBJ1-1	TGTGCCAGCAGCCGACAAGCGGGGAACACTGAAGCTTTCTTT	CASSRQAGNTEAFF
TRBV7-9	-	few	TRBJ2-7	TGTGCCAGCAGCTTCGACTCTTACGAGCAGTACTTC	CASSFDSYEQYF
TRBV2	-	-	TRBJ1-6	TGTGCCAGCAGTGAAAGGAGTCCGGATAATTCACCCCTCCACTTT	CASSERSPDNSPLHF